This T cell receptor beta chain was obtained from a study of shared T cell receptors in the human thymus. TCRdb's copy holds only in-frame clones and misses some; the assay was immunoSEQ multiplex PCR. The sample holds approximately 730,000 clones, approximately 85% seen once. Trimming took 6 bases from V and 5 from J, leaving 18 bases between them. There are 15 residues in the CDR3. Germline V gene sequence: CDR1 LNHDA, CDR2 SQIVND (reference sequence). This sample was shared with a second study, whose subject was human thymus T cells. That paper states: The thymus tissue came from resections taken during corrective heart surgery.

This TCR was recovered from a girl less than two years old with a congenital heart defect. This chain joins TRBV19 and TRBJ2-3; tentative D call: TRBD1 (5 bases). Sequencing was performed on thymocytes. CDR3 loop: CASSPQGRAKDTQYF. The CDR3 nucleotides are TGTGCCAGTAGCCCGCAAGGCAGGGCCAAAGATACGCAGTATTTT.